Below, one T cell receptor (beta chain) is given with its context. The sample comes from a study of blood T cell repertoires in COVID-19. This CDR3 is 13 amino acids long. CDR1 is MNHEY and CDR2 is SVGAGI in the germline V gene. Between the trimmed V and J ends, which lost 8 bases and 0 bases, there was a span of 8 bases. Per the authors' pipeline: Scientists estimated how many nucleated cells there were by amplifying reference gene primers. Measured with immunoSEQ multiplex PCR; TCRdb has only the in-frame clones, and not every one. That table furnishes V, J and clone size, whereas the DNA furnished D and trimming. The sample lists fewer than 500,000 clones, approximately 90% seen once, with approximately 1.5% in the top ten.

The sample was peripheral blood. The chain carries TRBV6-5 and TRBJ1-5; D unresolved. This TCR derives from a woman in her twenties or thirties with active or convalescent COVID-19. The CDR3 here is CASLVDSNQPQHF. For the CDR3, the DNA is TGTGCCAGCCTGGTAGATAGCAATCAGCCCCAGCATTTT.